The T cell receptor (beta chain) described here comes from a study of T cells in Graves' hyperthyroidism and ophthalmopathy. Looked up from germline, CDR1 is SNHLY and CDR2 is FYNNEI. The V and J ends lost 3 bases and 5 bases, in that order; junction bases with no gene match: 9. The CDR3 loop spans 16 amino acids. The sample holds many counts of this clonotype. Amplification of TCR beta CDR3 regions used RNA as the template. In the first-round RT-PCR of the TCR CDR3, the HTBI primer set was used. TCRdb redid the calling of the multiplex PCR reads with MiXCR, one entry per CDR3 protein. The sample shows 550,000 to 800,000 distinct CDR3 sequences, about 15% of them seen only once.

Sequencing used blood. This TCR was recovered from a man younger than 35 with Graves' hyperthyroidism. This chain connects TRBV2 to TRBJ1-5, with 8 bases identical to TRBD1. This CDR3 is CASSEVAQGGDQPQHF. CDR3 bases: TGTGCCAGCAGTGAGGTGGCACAGGGGGGTGATCAGCCCCAGCATTTT.